This is a list of T cell receptor beta chains from one sample in a study of response to subunit inactivated influenza vaccine. TCRdb ran MiXCR on the RT-PCR reads and lists one entry per CDR3 protein. This sample has a few hundred thousand distinct CDR3 sequences, with less than 15% found just once. Sample: non-naive T cells sorted from PBMCs, taken 14 to 15 days before vaccination. Every receptor here comes from a man between 50 and 59 years old who received an inactivated influenza vaccine. CDR3s include the opening cysteine and the closing phenylalanine or tryptophan. D genes are given only for firm matches. A row's size may be missing; if present it is once, few, many or a size class.

d_call	v_call	j_call	clone_size	cdr3_nt	cdr3_aa
TRBD2	TRBV4-3	TRBJ2-2	many	TGCGCCAGCAGCCAAGAGTTCAGAGCGGGAGCGAACGGGGAGCTGTTTTTT	CASSQEFRAGANGELFF
.	TRBV10-3	TRBJ2-3	few	TGTGCCATCAGTGAAAGATTAGCGGCTAGCACAGATACGCAGTATTTT	CAISERLAASTDTQYF
.	TRBV24-1	TRBJ2-7	many	TGTGCCACCAGTGGAGATACAGGGTTACCCTACGAGCAGTACTTC	CATSGDTGLPYEQYF
TRBD2	TRBV11-2	TRBJ2-6	.	TGTGCCAGCAGCCCGACGGGACTAGCGGGAGGTGGCTCTGGGGCCAACGTCCTGACTTTC	CASSPTGLAGGGSGANVLTF
TRBD2	TRBV11-2	TRBJ2-7	.	TGTGCCACGGGTGCGGGAGAATACTACGAGCAGTACTTC	CATGAGEYYEQYF
TRBD2	TRBV7-2	TRBJ2-5	.	TGTGCCAGCGGGGCGGGAGTAATCGCGCGGGGAGAGACCCAGTACTTC	CASGAGVIARGETQYF
.	TRBV5-1	TRBJ1-4	few	TGCGCCAGCAGCTTGGTGGGGGGCTCGAATGAAAAACTGTTTTTT	CASSLVGGSNEKLFF
.	TRBV6-5	TRBJ2-7	.	TGTGCCAGCAGTTGGTTGAGCTCCTACGAGCAGTACTTC	CASSWLSSYEQYF
.	TRBV27	TRBJ2-3	once	TGTGCCAGCAGGCCATTTGGGGGGCGAACAGATACGCAGTATTTT	CASRPFGGRTDTQYF
TRBD1	TRBV27	TRBJ1-3	many	TGTGCCAGCAGCCGTACTCCGGGACAGGGTAACACCATATATTTT	CASSRTPGQGNTIYF
.	TRBV27	TRBJ2-3	many	TGTGCCAGCAGGACCCGGACCCCCGATGCCAAAGATACGCAGTATTTT	CASRTRTPDAKDTQYF
TRBD2	TRBV11-2	TRBJ2-2	.	TGTGCCAGCAGCTTAGTCCCTAGCGGGGACTTCGAAGGCGGGGAGCTGTTTTTT	CASSLVPSGDFEGGELFF
TRBD1	TRBV9	TRBJ1-2	many	TGTGCCAGCAGCGCACAGGGGAGTGGCTATGGCTACACCTTC	CASSAQGSGYGYTF
.	TRBV6-2/TRBV6-3	TRBJ2-1	many	TGTGCCAGCAGTTACGCGTGGGGCCATGAGCAGTTCTTC	CASSYAWGHEQFF
.	TRBV20-1	TRBJ2-3	few	TGCAGTGCTGAAGGGACTCGAGGGGGTTGGACAGATACGCAGTATTTT	CSAEGTRGGWTDTQYF
.	TRBV4-2	TRBJ2-2	.	TGTGCCAGCAGCCAAGTAAACGGTGGAGGGGGTAACACCGGGGAGCTGTTTTTT	CASSQVNGGGGNTGELFF
TRBD1	TRBV18	TRBJ2-7	.	TGTGCCAGCTCACCCTCACAGGGGGTGGGCTACGAGCAGTACTTC	CASSPSQGVGYEQYF
.	TRBV20-1	TRBJ2-1	.	TGCAGTGCTCAAACTACAGGCCCCTACAATGAGCAGTTCTTC	CSAQTTGPYNEQFF
.	TRBV4-3	TRBJ2-4	many	TGCGCCAGCAGCCAAGATGTATCCGGGGCAAAAAACATTCAGTACTTC	CASSQDVSGAKNIQYF
.	TRBV28	TRBJ2-7	few	TGTGCCAGCAGAGGGGCCGGCACCTACGAGCAGTACTTC	CASRGAGTYEQYF
.	TRBV20-1	TRBJ2-3	few	TGCAGTGCTAGTGACTTGGGAACAGATACGCAGTATTTT	CSASDLGTDTQYF
TRBD1	TRBV5-1	TRBJ2-3	.	TGCGCCAGCAGCAGACAGGGAAGGCGCACAGATACGCAGTATTTT	CASSRQGRRTDTQYF
.	TRBV20-1	TRBJ2-3	many	TGCAGTGCTAGAGTTAGCGCTAGCGCAGATACGCAGTATTTT	CSARVSASADTQYF
.	TRBV29-1	TRBJ2-7	many	TGCAGCGCAGGCCCCGGGGGCTACGAGCAGTACTTC	CSAGPGGYEQYF
.	TRBV5-3	TRBJ1-4	.	TGTGCCAGAAGCGCGCCGGCAGGCATTAATGAAAAACTGTTTTTT	CARSAPAGINEKLFF
.	TRBV7-2	TRBJ2-2	few	TGTGCCAGCAGCTTAGAAGGTTCCACCGGGGAGCTGTTTTTT	CASSLEGSTGELFF
.	TRBV7-2	TRBJ2-5	many	TGTGCCAGCAGCTTACCAGTGTTGGAGACCCAGTACTTC	CASSLPVLETQYF
TRBD2	TRBV15	TRBJ2-3	many	TGTGCCACCAGCAGCGGGAGCGGGAGTCTCGATACGCAGTATTTT	CATSSGSGSLDTQYF
.	TRBV6-1	TRBJ1-2	few	TGTGCCAGCAGCGACAGGTTCGGTAATGGCTACACCTTC	CASSDRFGNGYTF
TRBD2	TRBV7-2	TRBJ2-7	many	TGTGCCAGCAGCTTAGCAGCGGGAGGGTCCTACGAGCAGTACTTC	CASSLAAGGSYEQYF
.	TRBV12-3/TRBV12-4	TRBJ2-3	.	TGTGCCAGCAGTTTGGGGCAGGGCGAAGATACGCAGTATTTT	CASSLGQGEDTQYF
.	TRBV5-4	TRBJ2-1	many	TGTGCCAGCAGCTTGTGGGTGGATGGCAGGAGCAATGAGCAGTTCTTC	CASSLWVDGRSNEQFF
TRBD1	TRBV28	TRBJ1-6	.	TGTGCCAGCAGTTTTAGGACAGGGAATAATTCACCCCTCCACTTT	CASSFRTGNNSPLHF
TRBD2	TRBV7-9	TRBJ2-3	.	TGTGCCAGCAGCTTTAGCGGGGGTCCAGATACGCAGTATTTT	CASSFSGGPDTQYF